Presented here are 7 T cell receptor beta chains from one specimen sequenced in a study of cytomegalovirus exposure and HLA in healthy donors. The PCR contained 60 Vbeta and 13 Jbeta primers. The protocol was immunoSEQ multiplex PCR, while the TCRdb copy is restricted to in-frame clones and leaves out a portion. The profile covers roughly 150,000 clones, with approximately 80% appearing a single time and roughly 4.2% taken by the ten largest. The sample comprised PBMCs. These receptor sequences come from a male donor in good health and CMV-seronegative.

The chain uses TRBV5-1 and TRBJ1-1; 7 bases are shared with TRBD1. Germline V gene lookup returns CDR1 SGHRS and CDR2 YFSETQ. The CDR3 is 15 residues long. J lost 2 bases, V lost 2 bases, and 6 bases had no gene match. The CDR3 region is CASSLGQVRNTEAFF. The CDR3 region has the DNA TGCGCCAGCAGCTTAGGACAGGTTCGAAACACTGAAGCTTTCTTT.

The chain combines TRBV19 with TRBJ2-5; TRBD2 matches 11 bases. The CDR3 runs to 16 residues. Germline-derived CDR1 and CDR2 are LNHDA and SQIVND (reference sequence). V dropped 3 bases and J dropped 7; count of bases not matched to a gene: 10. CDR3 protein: CASSIRTSGGRGTQYF. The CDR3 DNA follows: TGTGCCAGTAGTATTAGAACTAGCGGGGGCAGGGGGACCCAGTACTTC. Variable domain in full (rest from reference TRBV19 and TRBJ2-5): DGGITQSPKYLFRKEGQNVTLSCEQNLNHDAMYWYRQDPGQGLRLIYYSQIVNDFQKGDIAEGYSVSREKKESFPLTVTSAQKNPTAFYLCASSIRTSGGRGTQYFGPGTRLLVL.

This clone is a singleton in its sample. This CDR3 reads CSVLPPLGVNTEAFF. Here the CDR3 DNA reads TGCAGCGTTCTTCCCCCCCTCGGGGTGAACACTGAAGCTTTCTTT. This chain joins TRBV29-1 and TRBJ1-1, with D hard to call. V lost 5 bases to trimming and J lost 0 bases, with 16 bases between them. CDR3 length: 15 residues. Germline CDR1 and CDR2: SQVTM and ANQGSEA.

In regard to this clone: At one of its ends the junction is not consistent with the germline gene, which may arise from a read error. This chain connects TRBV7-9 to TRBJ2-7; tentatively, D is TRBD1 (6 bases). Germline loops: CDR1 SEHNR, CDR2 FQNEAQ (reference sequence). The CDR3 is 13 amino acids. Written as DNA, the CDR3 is TGTTCCAGCAGCTTAGCGCAGGGGCTCCAGCAGTACTTC. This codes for CSSSLAQGLQQYF. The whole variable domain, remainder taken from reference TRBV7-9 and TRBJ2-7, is DTGVSQNPRHKITKRGQNVTFRCDPISEHNRLYWYRQTLGQGPEFLTYFQNEAQLEKSRLLSDRFSAERPKGSFSTLEIQRTEQGDSAMYLCSSSLAQGLQQYFGPGTRLTVT.

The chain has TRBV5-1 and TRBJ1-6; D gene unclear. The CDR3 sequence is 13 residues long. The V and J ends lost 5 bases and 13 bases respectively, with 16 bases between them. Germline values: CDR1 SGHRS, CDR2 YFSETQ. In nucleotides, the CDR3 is TGCGCCAGCAGGGAAGGACTCACAGATCCCCTCCACTTT. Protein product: CASREGLTDPLHF.

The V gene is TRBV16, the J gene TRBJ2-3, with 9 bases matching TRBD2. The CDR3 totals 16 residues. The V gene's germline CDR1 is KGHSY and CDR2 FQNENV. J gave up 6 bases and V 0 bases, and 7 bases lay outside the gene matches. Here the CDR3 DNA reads TGTGCCAGCAGCCAATCTCTCGCGGGAGGGCCGGATACGCAGTATTTT. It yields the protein CASSQSLAGGPDTQYF.

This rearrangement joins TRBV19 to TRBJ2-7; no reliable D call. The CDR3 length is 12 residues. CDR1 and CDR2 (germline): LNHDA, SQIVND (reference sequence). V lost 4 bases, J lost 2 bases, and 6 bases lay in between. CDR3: CASSKTTYEQYF. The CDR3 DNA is TGTGCCAGTAGTAAGACAACCTACGAGCAGTACTTC.